This section outlines one T cell receptor (beta chain) sequence together with its context. Its antigen is unknown. This sample was included in a study of T cell responses to AZD1222 COVID-19 vaccine. Study results and caveats: With dominance at 160-218 and 743-854, vaccine-associated CD4 TCRs spanned spike.

Per the germline V gene, CDR1 is SEHNR and CDR2 is FQNEAQ (reference sequence). The CDR3 covers 12 residues. V lost 4 bases to trimming and J lost 7 bases, with 8 bases between them. Data came from immunoSEQ multiplex PCR; TCRdb stores just in-frame clones and leaves some out. In the table there are approximately 100,000 clones, around 90% of which are singletons. The material was peripheral blood, obtained on day 0 of AZD1222 vaccination. This TCR derives from an adult in good health. V and J are TRBV7-9 and TRBJ2-1; D is uncertain. CDR3 sequence: CASSSFLNEQFF. In nucleotides, the CDR3 is TGTGCCAGCAGCTCTTTCCTGAATGAGCAGTTCTTC.